The rows below give T cell receptor beta chains drawn from one sample of a study of blood T cell repertoires in COVID-19. Assay: immunoSEQ multiplex PCR; the TCRdb copy retains only in-frame clones and omits some. The profile shows about 80,000 clones, about nine tenths of them singletons. Sequencing used peripheral blood. The receptor set was obtained from a woman of 80 years or more with acute or convalescent COVID-19. CDR3s include the opening cysteine and the closing phenylalanine or tryptophan. A D gene is named only where the DNA matches it firmly. Size values are once, few and many counts, or a class for expanded clones, and some rows have none.

size	V	J	D	CDR3	DNA
NA	TRBV2	TRBJ2-7	TRBD1	CASSPTGGYEQYF	TGTGCCAGCAGCCCCACAGGGGGCTACGAGCAGTACTTC
NA	TRBV11-3	TRBJ2-7	NA	CLGKGEQYF	TGTCTTGGTAAGGGGGAGCAGTACTTC
NA	TRBV7-2	TRBJ1-5	TRBD1	CASSLRQGNQPQHF	TGTGCCAGCAGCCTCCGACAGGGGAATCAGCCCCAGCATTTT
NA	TRBV7-9	TRBJ2-6	NA	CASSRLQGSGANVLTF	TGTGCCAGCAGCCGCTTGCAGGGTTCTGGGGCCAACGTCCTGACTTTC
once	TRBV7-2	TRBJ2-1	NA	CASSPSRGTYNEQFF	TGTGCCAGCAGCCCCTCTAGGGGGACCTACAATGAGCAGTTCTTC
NA	TRBV14	TRBJ2-2	TRBD1	CASSQEGQGSWTGELFF	TGTGCCAGCAGCCAAGAGGGACAGGGAAGTTGGACCGGGGAGCTGTTTTTT
NA	TRBV2	TRBJ1-1	TRBD1	CASSAAGGGAEAFF	TGTGCCAGCAGTGCGGCAGGGGGAGGAGCTGAAGCTTTCTTT
NA	TRBV5-8	TRBJ2-6	NA	CASSLNRVGSGANVLTF	TGTGCCAGCAGCTTAAACAGGGTGGGTTCTGGGGCCAACGTCCTGACTTTC
NA	TRBV5-1	TRBJ1-1	NA	CASSSGTISTEAFF	TGCGCCAGCAGCTCCGGGACAATAAGTACTGAAGCTTTCTTT
NA	TRBV6-6	TRBJ1-4	NA	CASHARGNEKLFF	TGTGCCAGCCACGCCCGGGGAAATGAAAAACTGTTTTTT
NA	TRBV19	TRBJ1-1	NA	CASSLYGRSYEAFF	TGTGCCAGTAGTCTATACGGGAGGAGCTACGAAGCTTTCTTT
NA	TRBV6-2/TRBV6-3	TRBJ2-7	TRBD1	CASSYPGQGAYEQYF	TGTGCCAGCAGTTACCCGGGACAGGGGGCCTACGAGCAGTACTTC
NA	TRBV18	TRBJ1-4	NA	CASEGSGSDEKLFF	TGTGCCAGCGAGGGAAGTGGGTCGGATGAAAAACTGTTTTTT
NA	TRBV6-5	TRBJ2-5	TRBD1	CASSLGTGIETQYF	TGTGCCAGCAGTCTCGGGACAGGGATCGAGACCCAGTACTTC
NA	TRBV28	TRBJ2-7	TRBD2	CASSPGGILLEQYF	TGTGCCAGCAGTCCCGGGGGGATACTACTAGAGCAGTACTTC
NA	TRBV5-1	TRBJ1-2	NA	CASSLVPQDLTGGYTF	TGCGCCAGCAGCTTGGTCCCCCAGGACCTAACAGGCGGCTACACCTTC